Shown below are 2 T cell receptor beta chains from a single sample sequenced in a study of blood T cell repertoires in COVID-19. The repertoire was sequenced with immunoSEQ multiplex PCR; TCRdb's copy has only in-frame clones and lacks some. The sample carries about 290,000 clones, about nine tenths recorded once. Sequenced input: PBMCs or T cells enriched from blood (not recorded which). The source is a middle-aged woman who had recovered from COVID-19.

The chain carries TRBV11-2 and TRBJ1-1; 7 positions agree with TRBD1. CDR1 is SGHAT, CDR2 FQNNGV, per germline. Unmatched junction bases numbered 4, after V lost 2 bases and J lost 1 base. This CDR3 spans 15 amino acids. The CDR3 coding sequence is TGTGCCAGCAGCTTAAGACAGGGTGCGAACACTGAAGCTTTCTTT. Translation gives CASSLRQGANTEAFF.

The rearrangement joins TRBV6-5 to TRBJ2-7, with 7 bases fitting TRBD2. Losses at the gene ends were 7 bases for V and 1 base for J; bases not matched to a gene: 7. CDR3 length: 14 amino acids. Germline assignment: CDR1 MNHEY and CDR2 SVGAGI. The CDR3 spells CASKRTGGSYEQYF. CDR3 bases: TGTGCCAGCAAAAGGACCGGGGGGTCCTACGAGCAGTACTTC.